The 23 T cell receptor beta chains below all came from one sample that was sequenced in a study of Ad26.COV2.S vaccination and SARS-CoV-2 variants (dated by TCRdb to about 2021). The label giving this sample's time point can be read as: individuals recovered from natural SARS-CoV-2 infection. Library construction relied on the immunoSEQ multiplex PCR assay. TCRdb provides this immuneACCESS table in a form limited to in-frame rearrangements. Some clones are lacking; in checked studies, under half of them reflect an unresolved V gene, and why the rest are absent is not known. The table for this sample lists approximately 90,000 clones; roughly 84% of them were counted only once. The ten largest make up about a sixth of the sample. Material: peripheral blood, obtained after recovery from COVID-19. The origin of the receptors is a human donor who had recovered from COVID-19.

The V call is TRBV28, the J call TRBJ1-1; 8 nucleotides line up with TRBD1. The CDR3 has 14 residues. Germline V lookup: CDR1 MDHEN, CDR2 SYDVKM. V dropped 5 bases and J dropped 4; count of bases not matched to a gene: 6. CDR3 DNA: TGTGCCAGCAGTGTCCAGGGGGCGGCCACTGAAGCTTTCTTT. Translated, it gives CASSVQGAATEAFF.

This sequence joins TRBV27 and TRBJ1-6; tentatively, D is TRBD1 (5 bases). The CDR3 spans 13 residues. The germline gives CDR1 MNHEY, CDR2 SMNVEV (reference sequence). V lost 2 bases and J 6 bases, leaving 5 bases between the germline ends. CDR3 sequence (DNA): TGTGCCAGCAGTTTAGGGGGTAATTCACCCCTCCACTTT. Protein: CASSLGGNSPLHF.

This chain joins TRBV5-1 and TRBJ2-3, with 9 bases matching TRBD1. The V gene end was trimmed by 5 bases and the J gene end by 4 bases; junction bases not matched to a gene: 11. Germline V gene lookup returns CDR1 SGHRS and CDR2 YFSETQ. The CDR3 is made up of 16 amino acids. The CDR3 DNA follows: TGCGCCAGCAGATACACCGGGACAGGGAGCGCAGATACGCAGTATTTT. Its translation: CASRYTGTGSADTQYF.

The chain has TRBV11-2 and TRBJ2-1; D may be TRBD2 (7 bases). CDR3 length: 15 residues. Looked up from germline, CDR1 is SGHAT and CDR2 is FQNNGV. V was pared by 4 bases and J by 9 bases, with 19 bases between. CDR3 loop: CASSSIGGGYGEQFF. The CDR3 DNA follows: TGTGCCAGCAGCTCTATAGGGGGGGGATACGGTGAGCAGTTCTTC.

As DNA, the CDR3 is TGTGCCAGCAGTTACTTCGGGATAGGCCACAATGAGCAGTTCTTC. Its protein is CASSYFGIGHNEQFF. The rearrangement joins TRBV6-2 or TRBV6-3 to TRBJ2-1; TRBD2 is a possible D gene (5 bases). The CDR3 has 15 amino acids. Per the germline V gene, CDR1 is MNHEY and CDR2 is SVGEGT. The germline V and J ends were trimmed by 1 base and 5 bases, with 12 bases remaining between them.

V and J are TRBV28 and TRBJ2-1; 14 bases match TRBD2. The CDR3 length is 18 residues. Germline values: CDR1 MDHEN, CDR2 SYDVKM. V was pared by 5 bases and J by 5 bases, with 11 bases of the junction left unmatched. This CDR3 is CASSPLGLAGVSNNEQFF. The DNA for the CDR3 is TGTGCCAGCAGTCCCTTGGGACTAGCGGGAGTATCCAACAATGAGCAGTTCTTC.

This rearrangement joins TRBV12-3 or TRBV12-4 to TRBJ2-3; D remains unclear. Trimming took 6 bases from V and 7 from J, leaving 8 bases between them. The CDR3 spans 11 residues. The CDR3 region has the DNA TGTGCCAGCAGAAAAGGGCATACGCAGTATTTT. Translated: CASRKGHTQYF.

The chain has TRBV2 and TRBJ2-5, with 14 bases matching TRBD2. This CDR3 has 16 amino acids. Germline assignment: CDR1 SNHLY and CDR2 FYNNEI. V lost 5 bases to trimming and J lost 3 bases; unmatched junction nucleotides: 5. The CDR3 sequence: CASSPGTSGSKETQYF. In nucleotides, the CDR3 is TGTGCCAGCAGTCCCGGGACTAGCGGGAGCAAAGAGACCCAGTACTTC. The variable domain in full, with the rest retrieved from reference TRBV2 and TRBJ2-5, is EPEVTQTPSHQVTQMGQEVILRCVPISNHLYFYWYRQILGQKVEFLVSFYNNEISEKSEIFDDQFSVERPDGSNFTLKIRSTKLEDSAMYFCASSPGTSGSKETQYFGPGTRLLVL.

This rearrangement joins TRBV5-6 to TRBJ2-2; perhaps TRBD1 as D (5 bases). CDR3 length equals 15 residues. Germline V gene sequence: CDR1 SGHDT, CDR2 YYEEEE. V was clipped by 1 base and J by 4 bases, with 11 bases between them. This chain's CDR3 is CASSLRQGGTGELFF. In nucleotides, the CDR3 is TGTGCCAGCAGCTTGCGGCAGGGCGGCACCGGGGAGCTGTTTTTT.

This chain connects TRBV14 to TRBJ2-7, with D perhaps matching TRBD1 (5 bases). The CDR3 loop spans 13 amino acids. The V end was cut by 3 bases, the J end by 5 bases, with 11 bases between. Germline V lookup: CDR1 SGHDN, CDR2 FVKESK. CDR3 DNA sequence: TGTGCCAGCAGCCACCAAGACAGACACGAGCAGTACTTC. This encodes CASSHQDRHEQYF.

This chain uses TRBV29-1 with TRBJ2-7; TRBD2 aligns across 13 bases. Losses at the gene ends were 4 bases for V and 3 bases for J; bases not matched to a gene: 0. The V gene's germline CDR1 is SQVTM and CDR2 ANQGSEA. The CDR3 length is 13 residues. This chain's CDR3 is CSVGLAGGYEQYF. In DNA, the CDR3 is TGCAGCGTTGGACTAGCGGGAGGCTACGAGCAGTACTTC.

DNA of the CDR3: TGTGCCAGCGCCGGGGGCGGGGGAGCCCAATGGCGATGGAGCTACACCTTC. Translating gives CASAGGGGAQWRWSYTF. V usage is TRBV28 and J usage is TRBJ1-2; weak D call: TRBD1 (6 bases). This CDR3 is built from 17 residues. Germline CDR1 MDHEN, CDR2 SYDVKM. V was shortened by 8 bases and J by 9 bases, with 31 bases between the two germline ends.

The chain is built from TRBV23-1 and TRBJ1-5; no definite D call. TRBV23-1 falls under the ORF class, with uncertain function. The CDR3 runs to 15 residues. Trimming took off 7 bases at V and 3 bases at J, with 16 bases between the two ends. The CDR3 nucleotides are TGCGCCAGCAAGCCCACCGAGAGTCTCAATCAGCCCCAGCATTTT. This translates into CASKPTESLNQPQHF.

The CDR3 coding sequence is TGTGCCACCAGCTTTGGCCAGGAGGATCAGCCCCAGCATTTT. This sequence encodes CATSFGQEDQPQHF. V is TRBV24-1 and J is TRBJ1-5; D is undetermined. Trimming took off 7 bases at V and 5 bases at J, with 14 bases between the two ends. This CDR3 contains 14 residues. Germline V gene data show CDR1 as KGHDR and CDR2 as SFDVKD.

The rearrangement uses TRBV7-9 and TRBJ1-2; D ambiguous. Germline lookup yields CDR1 SEHNR and CDR2 FQNEAQ (reference sequence). The CDR3 is 10 amino acids. V was pared by 10 bases and J by 10 bases, with 13 bases between. The CDR3 protein is CATDGVLYTF. As DNA, the CDR3 is TGTGCCACCGACGGTGTACTCTACACCTTC.

The V gene is TRBV4-2, the J gene TRBJ2-2; D call uncertain. CDR3 length: 14 amino acids. V gave up 0 bases and J gave up 5 bases, with 7 bases separating them. The germline gives CDR1 LGHNA, CDR2 YNFKEQ. The DNA of the CDR3 is TGTGCCAGCAGCCAAGATGCGGCGACCGGGGAGCTGTTTTTT. Its translation: CASSQDAATGELFF.

The chain carries TRBV7-9 and TRBJ1-1; 7 bases are shared with TRBD1. Trimming at V came to 4 bases and at J to 1 base, leaving 3 bases not matched to a gene. The germline CDR1 and CDR2 sequences are SEHNR and FQNEAQ (reference sequence). CDR3 size: 14 residues. The CDR3, as DNA: TGTGCCAGCAGCTCCGACAGGGAGAACACTGAAGCTTTCTTT. Translated: CASSSDRENTEAFF.

This clone was seen just once. The chain is built from TRBV6-2 or TRBV6-3 and TRBJ2-5; 11 bases are a match to TRBD2. This CDR3 is built from 15 residues. The ends lost 6 bases at V and 7 bases at J; junction bases unmatched: 10. Germline V gene data show CDR1 as MNHEY and CDR2 as SVGEGT. This CDR3 reads CASSSGLAAFGTQYF. The CDR3 DNA reads TGTGCCAGCAGCTCGGGACTAGCGGCGTTTGGGACCCAGTACTTC.

CDR3 in DNA: TGTGCCAGCAGCCGGGGCAGGGGTAGCGCTAATGAAAAACTGTTTTTT. Its protein is CASSRGRGSANEKLFF. This chain connects TRBV5-6 to TRBJ1-4; tentatively, D is TRBD1 (6 bases). Germline V gene sequence: CDR1 SGHDT, CDR2 YYEEEE. Trimming cost V 4 bases and J 3 bases, with 16 bases left between them. This CDR3 is built from 16 residues.

The table lists this clone with a count of one. The V gene is TRBV5-6, the J gene TRBJ2-7; D not resolved. Germline values: CDR1 SGHDT, CDR2 YYEEEE. This CDR3 region has 16 residues. Trimming removed 4 bases from V and 2 bases from J, with 19 bases in between. The CDR3 bases are TGTGCCAGCAGCGGTTGGTTGTACGGCTCAACCTACGAGCAGTACTTC. As protein: CASSGWLYGSTYEQYF. The entire variable domain, with the rest obtained from reference TRBV5-6 and TRBJ2-7, is as follows: DAGVTQSPTHLIKTRGQQVTLRCSPKSGHDTVSWYQQALGQGPQFIFQYYEEEERQRGNFPDRFSGHQFPNYSSELNVNALLLGDSALYLCASSGWLYGSTYEQYFGPGTRLTVT.

The rearrangement joins TRBV20-1 to TRBJ1-6; D gene uncertain. This CDR3 contains 15 residues. Germline V gene sequence: CDR1 DFQATT, CDR2 SNEGSKA (reference sequence). Between the trimmed V and J ends, which lost 6 bases and 7 bases, there was a span of 19 bases. CDR3 region: CSASAGFHLNSPLHF. The CDR3 DNA is TGCAGTGCCAGTGCGGGGTTTCACCTCAATTCACCCCTCCACTTT.

This clone has only a few counts. This chain joins TRBV7-6 and TRBJ2-3; 13 nucleotides match TRBD2. Germline CDR1 reads SGHVS; CDR2 reads FNYEAQ. The CDR3 is made up of 16 amino acids. With 6 bases clipped from V and 1 base from J, the junction kept 4 bases outside the gene matches. CDR3 sequence reads: CASRQGLAGGTDTQYF. As DNA, the CDR3 is TGTGCCAGCAGACAAGGACTAGCGGGAGGCACAGATACGCAGTATTTT.

This clone has just one count. V usage is TRBV11-3 and J usage is TRBJ2-5; D unclear. The CDR3 sequence is 14 residues long. V dropped 5 bases and J dropped 1 base, with 11 bases sitting between them. CDR1 and CDR2 (germline): SGHNT, YENEEA. CDR3 amino acids: CASSLVSTQETQYF. The CDR3 DNA reads as TGTGCCAGCAGCCTAGTCTCCACCCAAGAGACCCAGTACTTC.